The rows below give T cell receptor beta chains drawn from one sample of a study of somatic mutations in cytotoxic T cells in rheumatoid arthritis. Libraries were prepared by immunoSEQ multiplex PCR; TCRdb keeps only in-frame clonotypes and omits some of them. The sample contains some 8,700 clones, 60% to 80% of which appear only once. Sequencing was performed on CD8+ T cells sorted from blood. These receptors came from an adult with rheumatoid arthritis. Each CDR3 is given with its conserved first and last residue. Fields, in order: V gene, J gene, clone size, D gene, CDR3 protein, CDR3 DNA. A D gene is named only where the DNA matches it firmly. Only some rows state a clone size, as once, few, many or a class for expanded clones.

TRBV7-9,TRBJ2-5,-,-,CASSLGLQGPLGTQYF,TGTGCCAGCAGCTTAGGGCTGCAAGGACCCCTCGGGACCCAGTACTTC
TRBV7-3,TRBJ2-7,few,-,CASSLTGPSQYYEQYF,TGTGCCAGCAGCTTAACGGGTCCTAGCCAATACTACGAGCAGTACTTC
TRBV7-9,TRBJ2-3,-,-,CASSLDSTSTDTQYF,TGTGCCAGCAGCCTAGACAGTACTAGCACAGATACGCAGTATTTT
TRBV10-2,TRBJ1-2,-,-,CASSEGSGYTF,TGCGCCAGCAGTGAGGGAAGTGGCTACACCTTC
TRBV2,TRBJ2-3,-,TRBD2,CASSGVAGGPTDTQYF,TGTGCCAGCAGTGGAGTGGCGGGGGGCCCCACAGATACGCAGTATTTT
TRBV29-1,TRBJ1-4,-,-,CSVARGFGTTNEKLFF,TGCAGCGTCGCCAGAGGGTTTGGGACAACTAATGAAAAACTGTTTTTT
TRBV4-1,TRBJ1-5,once,-,CASSHPGAVNQPQHF,TGCGCCAGCAGCCACCCCGGGGCGGTCAATCAGCCCCAGCATTTT
TRBV6-5,TRBJ2-2,-,TRBD1,CASSYWWTGNTGELFF,TGTGCCAGCAGTTACTGGTGGACAGGGAACACCGGGGAGCTGTTTTTT
TRBV5-6,TRBJ2-7,few,-,CASSLGGTYGSYEQYF,TGTGCCAGCAGCTTGGGGGGGACATACGGCTCCTACGAGCAGTACTTC
TRBV13,TRBJ2-7,-,-,CASSLGSTYEQYF,TGTGCCAGCAGCTTAGGTTCTACCTACGAGCAGTACTTC
TRBV29-1,TRBJ2-3,once,-,CSVEGGFGTDTQYF,TGCAGCGTCGAGGGGGGTTTTGGCACAGATACGCAGTATTTT